These T cell receptor beta chains were read from a single sample in a study of blood T cell repertoires in COVID-19. Data came from immunoSEQ multiplex PCR; TCRdb stores just in-frame clones and leaves some out. The table has hundreds of thousands of clones, roughly 86% seen once. Sequenced material: peripheral blood. These receptor sequences come from a man between 65 and 85 years old with acute or convalescent COVID-19. The CDR3 runs from the conserved cysteine through the conserved F or W. The order of the fields is clone size, V gene, J gene, D gene, CDR3 DNA, CDR3 protein. A D gene is named only where the DNA matches it firmly. A clone size is listed for some rows: how often the clone was seen (once, few, many), or a class if it is expanded.

size: -
V: TRBV5-1
J: TRBJ2-5
D: -
DNA: TGCGCCAGCAGCCTCATCGGTGGAGAGACCCAGTACTTC
CDR3: CASSLIGGETQYF

size: -
V: TRBV30
J: TRBJ2-7
D: TRBD2
DNA: TGTGCCTGGGTTGTGGCCGGGACTAGCGGGAACGAGCAGTACTTC
CDR3: CAWVVAGTSGNEQYF

size: -
V: TRBV27
J: TRBJ1-6
D: -
DNA: TGTGCCAGCAGTTTTGGGACAAGAAATAATTCACCCCTCCACTTT
CDR3: CASSFGTRNNSPLHF

size: -
V: TRBV11-2
J: TRBJ1-2
D: -
DNA: TGTGCCAGCAGCTTGGGGCCGACAGGAGCTAACTATGGCTACACCTTC
CDR3: CASSLGPTGANYGYTF

size: -
V: TRBV7-2
J: TRBJ1-1
D: TRBD1
DNA: TGTGCCAGCAGCTTAGGGACAGGGATGAACACTGAAGCTTTCTTT
CDR3: CASSLGTGMNTEAFF

size: -
V: TRBV11-2
J: TRBJ2-1
D: -
DNA: TGTGCCAGCAGCTTAGGAATTGGGGGGAGCTCCTACAATGAGCAGTTCTTC
CDR3: CASSLGIGGSSYNEQFF

size: -
V: TRBV20-1
J: TRBJ1-1
D: -
DNA: TGCAGTGCCCCCCCCGGCGGCGGAGCTTTCTTT
CDR3: CSAPPGGGAFF

size: few
V: TRBV5-4
J: TRBJ2-3
D: TRBD2
DNA: TGTGCCAGCAGCAGTAGCGGGAGGGCCTGGGATACGCAGTATTTT
CDR3: CASSSSGRAWDTQYF

size: -
V: TRBV7-2
J: TRBJ2-1
D: -
DNA: TGTGCCAGCAGCTTAGGGCTAGCTTCCTCTGAGCAGTTCTTC
CDR3: CASSLGLASSEQFF

size: -
V: TRBV28
J: TRBJ2-7
D: -
DNA: TGTGCCAGCAAAGAGGCTTACGAGCAGTACTTC
CDR3: CASKEAYEQYF

size: -
V: TRBV28
J: TRBJ1-3
D: -
DNA: TGTGCCAGCAGTTTATTTAACTCTGGAAACACCATATATTTT
CDR3: CASSLFNSGNTIYF

size: -
V: TRBV6-2/TRBV6-3
J: TRBJ2-1
D: -
DNA: TGTGCCAGCAGTTACTCTCAGGGATACACCTACAATGAGCAGTTCTTC
CDR3: CASSYSQGYTYNEQFF

size: -
V: TRBV2
J: TRBJ2-1
D: -
DNA: TGTGCCAGCAGTGTGGTACAGGTAAACAATGAGCAGTTCTTC
CDR3: CASSVVQVNNEQFF

size: -
V: TRBV6-1
J: TRBJ1-1
D: -
DNA: TGTGCCAGCAGTGAACAGCGAGGTTTGAACACTGAAGCTTTCTTT
CDR3: CASSEQRGLNTEAFF

size: -
V: TRBV7-9
J: TRBJ1-5
D: TRBD1
DNA: TGTGCCAGCAGCTTAGGGGACAGTCGGTATCAGCCCCAGCATTTT
CDR3: CASSLGDSRYQPQHF

size: -
V: TRBV28
J: TRBJ2-7
D: TRBD1
DNA: TGTGCCAGCAGCATTGCGGGACAGGGCTCCTACGAGCAGTACTTC
CDR3: CASSIAGQGSYEQYF

size: -
V: TRBV29-1
J: TRBJ2-1
D: TRBD2
DNA: TGCAGCGTTGCGAGTTTCGCGGGGGACAATGAGCAGTTCTTC
CDR3: CSVASFAGDNEQFF

size: -
V: TRBV7-7
J: TRBJ1-6
D: -
DNA: TGTGCCAGCAGCTTAAACGGGAATAATTCACCCCTCCACTTT
CDR3: CASSLNGNNSPLHF

size: -
V: TRBV3-1/TRBV3-2
J: TRBJ1-3
D: -
DNA: TGTGCCAGCAGCCACGCCCCTAGGAGCTCTGGAAACACCATATATTTT
CDR3: CASSHAPRSSGNTIYF

size: -
V: TRBV19
J: TRBJ2-1
D: TRBD1
DNA: TGTGCCAGTACCTTGGACAGGGGCTACAATGAGCAGTTCTTC
CDR3: CASTLDRGYNEQFF

size: -
V: TRBV5-1
J: TRBJ2-2
D: TRBD2
DNA: TGCGCCAGCAGCGTTCTAGCGGGAGAGTTCACCGGGGAGCTGTTTTTT
CDR3: CASSVLAGEFTGELFF

size: -
V: TRBV29-1
J: TRBJ1-2
D: -
DNA: TGCAGCGTCCAGACAGACTATGGCTACACCTTC
CDR3: CSVQTDYGYTF

size: few
V: TRBV5-5
J: TRBJ1-3
D: -
DNA: TGTGCCAGCAGCCCCACTCCCTCGATCGGGTCTGGAAACACCATATATTTT
CDR3: CASSPTPSIGSGNTIYF

size: -
V: TRBV19
J: TRBJ2-5
D: TRBD1
DNA: TGTGCCAGTAGCGGACAGGTCTCGCAAGAGACCCAGTACTTC
CDR3: CASSGQVSQETQYF

size: -
V: TRBV7-9
J: TRBJ1-2
D: -
DNA: TGTGCCAGCAGCTTAGAGGAGGGGTATGGCTACACCTTC
CDR3: CASSLEEGYGYTF

size: once
V: TRBV5-1
J: TRBJ1-1
D: -
DNA: TGCGCCAGCAGCTTCCAGGTGAACACTGAAGCTTTCTTT
CDR3: CASSFQVNTEAFF

size: -
V: TRBV7-2
J: TRBJ2-1
D: TRBD2
DNA: TGTGCCAGCAGCCCCGAACCGTTGTTAGCGGGGGCTTTCAATGAGCAGTTCTTC
CDR3: CASSPEPLLAGAFNEQFF

size: once
V: TRBV19
J: TRBJ2-3
D: -
DNA: TGTGCCAGTAGCCCTGGGCTCAACCGCGGGGATACGCAGTATTTT
CDR3: CASSPGLNRGDTQYF

size: -
V: TRBV7-9
J: TRBJ1-4
D: TRBD1
DNA: TGTGCCAGCAGCTTCCAGGGGGAGTTGAGTGAAAAACTGTTTTTT
CDR3: CASSFQGELSEKLFF

size: -
V: TRBV5-1
J: TRBJ1-1
D: TRBD1
DNA: TGCGCCAGCAGCTTGCCCGGGACAGGGTGGGGCACTGAAGCTTTCTTT
CDR3: CASSLPGTGWGTEAFF

size: -
V: TRBV30
J: TRBJ2-7
D: -
DNA: TGTGCCTGTCATCGACGCGGAGGGCTAAGCTCCTACGAGCAGTACTTC
CDR3: CACHRRGGLSSYEQYF

size: -
V: TRBV5-4
J: TRBJ2-7
D: -
DNA: TGTGCCAGCAGCTCAACAGACTACGAGCAGTACTTC
CDR3: CASSSTDYEQYF

size: -
V: TRBV4-3
J: TRBJ2-5
D: -
DNA: TGCGCCAGCAGCCAAGATGGGCGGCTCGGGGCCCAGTACTTC
CDR3: CASSQDGRLGAQYF

size: -
V: TRBV5-1
J: TRBJ2-7
D: -
DNA: TGCGCCAGCAGCCGAGCGGATCGCGGTTACGAGCAGTACTTC
CDR3: CASSRADRGYEQYF

size: -
V: TRBV5-1
J: TRBJ2-3
D: -
DNA: TGCGCCAGCAGCTTGGGACAGGACACAGATACGCAGTATTTT
CDR3: CASSLGQDTDTQYF

size: -
V: TRBV7-2
J: TRBJ2-3
D: TRBD2
DNA: TGTGCCAGCAGCTCCGGACTAGCGGGGGGGCGCACAGATACGCAGTATTTT
CDR3: CASSSGLAGGRTDTQYF

size: -
V: TRBV14
J: TRBJ1-6
D: -
DNA: TGTGCCAGCAGCCCGAGACAGGATAATTCACCCCTCCACTTT
CDR3: CASSPRQDNSPLHF

size: -
V: TRBV7-8
J: TRBJ2-1
D: -
DNA: TGTGCCAGCAGCTTAGGAGGGAGGGAGCAGTTCTTC
CDR3: CASSLGGREQFF

size: -
V: TRBV9
J: TRBJ2-7
D: -
DNA: TGTGCCAGCAGCGTTAGGGGTTCGTCCTACGAGCAGTACTTC
CDR3: CASSVRGSSYEQYF

size: -
V: TRBV5-4
J: TRBJ1-1
D: TRBD1
DNA: TGTGCCAGCAGCGAGGGACAGGGGAGGATGAACACTGAAGCTTTCTTT
CDR3: CASSEGQGRMNTEAFF

size: -
V: TRBV6-2/TRBV6-3
J: TRBJ2-2
D: -
DNA: TGTGCCAGCAGTTACTCGGGCACGGGGGGCCGCGCGATGGGGGAGCTGTTTTTT
CDR3: CASSYSGTGGRAMGELFF

size: -
V: TRBV6-5
J: TRBJ1-4
D: TRBD1
DNA: TGTGCCAGCAGCCGAGGTGGGACAGGGCACGAAAAACTGTTTTTT
CDR3: CASSRGGTGHEKLFF

size: -
V: TRBV2
J: TRBJ2-5
D: TRBD2
DNA: TGTGCCAGCAGTGAGGGGAGGGCCTCGGAGACCCAGTACTTC
CDR3: CASSEGRASETQYF

size: once
V: TRBV18
J: TRBJ2-3
D: TRBD2
DNA: TGTGCCAGCTCGCAGGGACTAGAGAGCACAGATACGCAGTATTTT
CDR3: CASSQGLESTDTQYF

size: -
V: TRBV6-2/TRBV6-3
J: TRBJ1-1
D: -
DNA: TGTGCCAGCAGTCCCGACACCCCCGTGAACACTGAAGCTTTCTTT
CDR3: CASSPDTPVNTEAFF

size: -
V: TRBV12-3/TRBV12-4
J: TRBJ1-5
D: -
DNA: TGTGCCAGCAGTTTATTTGCGGATCAGCCCCAGCATTTT
CDR3: CASSLFADQPQHF

size: -
V: TRBV5-1
J: TRBJ2-5
D: TRBD1
DNA: TGCGCCAGCAGAAGGACAGGCCGCTCACAAGAGACCCAGTACTTC
CDR3: CASRRTGRSQETQYF

size: -
V: TRBV2
J: TRBJ2-7
D: -
DNA: TGTGCCAGCAGCTCACAGGGACACGAGCAGTACTTC
CDR3: CASSSQGHEQYF

size: -
V: TRBV7-6
J: TRBJ2-1
D: TRBD2
DNA: TGTGCCAGCAGCCCCTCACTCACGGGGGGGGTACACAATGAGCAGTTCTTC
CDR3: CASSPSLTGGVHNEQFF

size: -
V: TRBV14
J: TRBJ1-2
D: -
DNA: TGTGCCAGCAGCCAAGACCGGGTCTATGGCTACACCTTC
CDR3: CASSQDRVYGYTF

size: -
V: TRBV21-1
J: TRBJ2-3
D: -
DNA: TGTGCCAGCGGGACTAGCGATTGCACAGATACGCAGTATTTT
CDR3: CASGTSDCTDTQYF